These 32 T cell receptor beta chains were all obtained from the same sample, sequenced in a study of T cell clusters in autoimmune cytopenias. About 37,500 genome equivalents of blood DNA were amplified for TRB. TRB was amplified by touch-down multiplex PCR, primer pools A and B combined. TCRdb re-called the multiplex PCR reads; one entry per CDR3 protein, DNA not given. The specimen's table records thousands of distinct CDR3 sequences. Material: peripheral blood. The source of these receptors is a human donor with an autoimmune cytopenia or autoimmune hepatitis (not recorded which).

V and J are TRBV12-3 or TRBV12-4 and TRBJ1-5; the TCRdb call, TRBD1, lacks DNA for checking. The CDR3 is made up of 15 amino acids. The CDR3: CASSPGTVNNQPQHF.

This sequence joins TRBV18 and TRBJ1-4; the D call of TRBD1 rests on TCRdb alone, since no DNA is present to check it. The CDR3 is 13 residues long. The germline V gene encodes CDR1 KGHSH and CDR2 LQKENI. This CDR3 reads CASSGLGIEKLFF.

This rearrangement joins TRBV11-2 to TRBJ1-1. The germline V gene encodes CDR1 SGHAT and CDR2 FQNNGV. CDR3 size: 15 residues. CDR3 sequence reads: CASSLEGQANTEAFF.

This clonotype registers medium-sized by frequency. The V gene is TRBV7-2, the J gene TRBJ2-3; the TCRdb D gene call, TRBD2, has no DNA to confirm it. CDR3 length equals 16 residues. Germline values: CDR1 SGHTA, CDR2 FQGNSA. CDR3 residues: CASSLRPSGTTDTQYF.

This clonotype is identified as medium-sized from frequency. This CDR3 reads CSAQRGLAAGANVLTF. The chain employs TRBV20-1 and TRBJ2-6; TCRdb outputs TRBD2, but without DNA this stays unchecked. The germline gives CDR1 DFQATT, CDR2 SNEGSKA (reference sequence). The CDR3 totals 16 residues.

Measured by frequency, this clonotype is medium-sized. The J gene is TRBJ1-2, the V gene TRBV30; TCRdb reports TRBD1, a call that lacks DNA to check it against. Germline CDR1 and CDR2: GTSNPN and SVGIG (reference sequence). The CDR3 has 14 residues. CDR3: CAWRAPGGFGGYTF.

This clonotype is identified as medium-sized (0.01 to 0.1%) from frequency. The rearrangement joins TRBV11-2 to TRBJ2-4; TCRdb's D gene call, TRBD2, goes unchecked for lack of DNA. The CDR3 totals 16 residues. The germline V gene has CDR1 SGHAT and CDR2 FQNNGV. The CDR3: CASSVGLAGGPHIQYF. The whole variable domain, filled in from reference TRBV11-2 and TRBJ2-4, reads EAGVAQSPRYKIIEKRQSVAFWCNPISGHATLYWYQQILGQGPKLLIQFQNNGVVDDSQLPKDRFSAERLKGVDSTLKIQPAKLEDSAVYLCASSVGLAGGPHIQYFGAGTRLSVL.

The chain is built from TRBV12-5 and TRBJ1-2; TCRdb picks TRBD1, but there is no DNA to check that call. Germline V gene lookup returns CDR1 LGHNT and CDR2 FRNRAP. The CDR3 spans 15 residues. CDR3 loop: CASGLLGQTNYGYTF.

V gene TRBV27 combines with J gene TRBJ2-3; with no DNA, the TCRdb D assignment of TRBD2 cannot be verified. The CDR3 runs to 17 residues. Germline V gene data show CDR1 as MNHEY and CDR2 as SMNVEV (reference sequence). CDR3 sequence: CASSSRGTSEFTDTQYF.

This chain connects TRBV15 to TRBJ2-1. This CDR3 has 15 amino acids. Germline V gene lookup returns CDR1 LNHNV and CDR2 YYDKDF (reference sequence). CDR3 loop: CATRRDRSSYNEQFF.

Frequency places this clonotype as medium-sized (0.01 to 0.1%). This chain joins TRBV30 and TRBJ1-6; there is no DNA to check the TCRdb D call of TRBD1. The CDR3 totals 14 residues. Germline CDR1 GTSNPN, CDR2 SVGIG (reference sequence). The CDR3 is CASRDSGGNSPLHF.

V and J are TRBV27 and TRBJ2-3; TCRdb's assignment of TRBD1 cannot be checked, as there is no DNA. In germline, CDR1 is MNHEY, CDR2 SMNVEV (reference sequence). This CDR3 is built from 18 residues. The CDR3 is CASSLWGQGHRYTDTQYF.

This clonotype is medium-sized by frequency. The chain recombines TRBV6-1 with TRBJ1-5; TCRdb's D gene call, TRBD1, goes unchecked for lack of DNA. CDR1 and CDR2 (germline): MNHNS, SASEGT. The CDR3 runs 14 residues. The CDR3 loop reads CASRRAGGNQPQHF.

Frequency places this clonotype as medium-sized. The rearrangement links TRBV10-3 to TRBJ1-4. The CDR3 has 13 amino acids. The germline gives CDR1 ENHRY, CDR2 SYGVKD. CDR3 loop: CATGLVPNEKLFF.

By frequency, this clonotype registers medium-sized. J is TRBJ1-1 and V is TRBV29-1. The CDR3 contains 13 residues. In germline, CDR1 is SQVTM, CDR2 ANQGSEA. CDR3 loop: CSVVKALNTEAFF. Together with reference TRBV29-1 and TRBJ1-1, the CDR3 gives the full variable domain: SAVISQKPSRDICQRGTSLTIQCQVDSQVTMMFWYRQQPGQSLTLIATANQGSEATYESGFVIDKFPISRPNLTFSTLTVSNMSPEDSSIYLCSVVKALNTEAFFGQGTRLTVV.

The chain employs TRBV19 and TRBJ2-1. Germline lookup yields CDR1 LNHDA and CDR2 SQIVND (reference sequence). This CDR3 region has 17 residues. This CDR3 reads CASSSILLLAEYNEQFF.

V gene TRBV12-3 or TRBV12-4 combines with J gene TRBJ1-4; the TCRdb D gene call, TRBD1, has no DNA to confirm it. This CDR3 contains 16 residues. CDR3 residues: CASRKTGGFANEKLFF.

This clonotype registers medium-sized (0.01 to 0.1%) by frequency. This chain joins TRBV7-2 and TRBJ1-1. The CDR3 spans 12 residues. Germline V CDR1 and CDR2: SGHTA, FQGNSA. The CDR3 protein is CASSLTRNEAFF.

Considering frequency, this clonotype is medium-sized (0.01 to 0.1%). The chain links TRBV19 to TRBJ1-2. This CDR3 comprises 12 residues. The germline gives CDR1 LNHDA, CDR2 SQIVND (reference sequence). CDR3 residues: CASSFLQSGYTF.

The rearrangement joins TRBV6-1 to TRBJ2-1. CDR1 is MNHNS and CDR2 is SASEGT in the germline V gene. CDR3 length: 14 amino acids. CDR3 sequence: CASSEMGSYNEQFF.

This clonotype is deemed medium-sized by its frequency. The chain employs TRBV6-6 and TRBJ2-1; TCRdb gives TRBD1 as the D gene, but with no DNA this cannot be confirmed. The CDR3 loop spans 15 amino acids. From germline, CDR1 is MNHNY and CDR2 SVGAGI (reference sequence). This CDR3 reads CASSYPWTVRDEQFF.

Measured by frequency, this clonotype is medium-sized. V usage is TRBV6-1 and J usage is TRBJ1-2; TCRdb calls TRBD1, which cannot be checked without DNA. CDR1 is MNHNS, CDR2 SASEGT, per germline. The CDR3 length is 15 residues. The CDR3 is CASSLGGGDDYGYTF.

The rearrangement uses TRBV11-1 and TRBJ1-1; there is no DNA to check the TCRdb D call of TRBD1. Germline V gene data show CDR1 as SGHAT and CDR2 as FQDESV (reference sequence). CDR3 length equals 15 residues. CDR3: CASSLEGGRGTEAFF.

V gene TRBV6-2 or TRBV6-3 combines with J gene TRBJ1-1; the D gene TCRdb calls, TRBD1, cannot be checked with no DNA. This CDR3 region has 18 residues. The germline gives CDR1 MNHEY, CDR2 SVGEGT. CDR3 region: CASRLPNRDRKQNTEAFF.

The chain recombines TRBV19 with TRBJ1-2; with no DNA, the TCRdb D assignment of TRBD1 cannot be verified. Germline-derived CDR1 and CDR2 are LNHDA and SQIVND (reference sequence). This CDR3 has 14 residues. The CDR3 spells CASSTGQGRLGYTF.

J is TRBJ2-1 and V is TRBV10-1; TCRdb indicates TRBD2, and absent DNA this call remains unverified. Germline CDR1 WNHNN, CDR2 SYGVQD (reference sequence). There are 17 residues in the CDR3. The CDR3 is CASSPGTSGGASHEQFF.

This chain links TRBV28 with TRBJ1-5; TCRdb reports TRBD1, a call that lacks DNA to check it against. The CDR3 loop spans 16 amino acids. CDR1 is MDHEN, CDR2 SYDVKM, per germline. The CDR3 reads CASSPGMRGRGQPQHF.

The gene calls are TRBV12-3 or TRBV12-4 and TRBJ2-1; TCRdb returns TRBD1, unconfirmable since there is no DNA. CDR3 length: 12 residues. CDR3 protein: CASSLRGSEQFF.

This clonotype is deemed medium-sized (0.01 to 0.1%) by its frequency. Here the CDR3 reads CSAEGVATEAFF. The rearrangement joins TRBV20-1 to TRBJ1-1. Germline CDR1 reads DFQATT; CDR2 reads SNEGSKA (reference sequence). CDR3 length: 12 amino acids.

The chain combines TRBV6-6 with TRBJ2-5. Germline V gives CDR1 MNHNY, CDR2 SVGAGI (reference sequence). The CDR3 spans 13 residues. Here the CDR3 reads CASSLEYQETQYF.

This clonotype is called medium-sized based on its frequency. The V call is TRBV7-2, the J call TRBJ2-7. CDR1 is SGHTA and CDR2 is FQGNSA in the germline V gene. The CDR3 contains 13 residues. The CDR3 sequence is CASSLEVGGEQYF. The whole variable domain, filled in from reference TRBV7-2 and TRBJ2-7, reads GAGVSQSPSNKVTEKGKDVELRCDPISGHTALYWYRQSLGQGLEFLIYFQGNSAPDKSGLPSDRFSAERTGGSVSTLTIQRTQQEDSAVYLCASSLEVGGEQYFGPGTRLTVT.

The chain joins TRBV27 to TRBJ2-1; TCRdb's D gene call, TRBD2, goes unchecked for lack of DNA. The CDR3 has 14 residues. Germline V gene lookup returns CDR1 MNHEY and CDR2 SMNVEV (reference sequence). The CDR3 protein is CASCGGGPYNEQFF.